The entry below describes one TCR beta chain. Mismatch with germline at one junction end may stem from a read error. CDR1 and CDR2 from the germline V gene are KGHSH and LQKENI. CDR3 length: 15 residues. This sample stems from a study of blood T cell repertoires in COVID-19. TCRdb keeps only in-frame clones here, not all; method: immunoSEQ multiplex PCR. The sample records roughly 230,000 clones, around 81% being singletons. The sequence derives from a woman aged 55-69 years with active or convalescent COVID-19. The sample was peripheral blood. The chain recombines TRBV18 with TRBJ1-2; possible D gene TRBD1, 6 bases. The chain's CDR3 is CASSTPGAANYGYTF. CDR3 DNA: TGTGCCAGCTCAACACCAGGGGCAGCTAACTATGGCTACACCTTC.